This TCR beta chain was sequenced during a study of beta chain features in type 1 diabetes. Whole-study results and caveats: Among all four CD4+ subsets, Type 1 diabetes patients had TCRB CDR3s that were moderately but significantly shorter. Lower insertion and higher deletion counts appeared at VDJ junctions in type 1 diabetes patients.

Reverse transcription of all isolated RNA meant that expressed TCRB transcripts were sequenced. It was found that naive, central memory and regulatory T cell samples averaged around 3.8 million reads. The assay was immunoSEQ multiplex PCR, and TCRdb's table has in-frame clones only and misses some. This table holds under 350,000 clones, 8% found once. Trimming at V came to 2 bases and at J to 3 bases, leaving 2 bases not matched to a gene. Germline-derived CDR1 and CDR2 are LGHNA and YSLEER. The CDR3 runs to 15 residues. In this sample, this clone turned up a few times. Its matching antigen is unknown.

V gene TRBV4-3 combines with J gene TRBJ2-7; 12 positions match TRBD2. The sequence derives from a young woman in good health. Input material: central memory CD4+ T cells from blood. CDR3 amino acids: CASSQLGLAGYEQYF. The CDR3 coding sequence is TGCGCCAGCAGCCAACTGGGACTAGCGGGCTACGAGCAGTACTTC.